The next 12 T cell receptor beta chains were all read from a single sample in a study of T-cell memory formation after mild COVID-19. TCRdb used MiXCR to reprocess the 5' RACE reads, holding one entry per CDR3 protein. The data contain roughly 280,000 distinct CDR3 sequences, 16% of them singletons. Sequencing was performed on PBMCs or a T cell subset sorted from them (not recorded which). Source of these receptors: a man aged 18 to 29 who had mild COVID-19 (a few samples of this study predate the infection). Cell type and time point are not known.

The chain carries TRBV23-1 and TRBJ2-7, with a possible D match to TRBD2 (6 bases). TRBV23-1 falls under the ORF class, with uncertain function. V was trimmed by 10 bases and J by 4 bases, leaving 14 bases between them. The CDR3 length is 12 residues. As DNA, the CDR3 is TGCGCCACCCGGGACTTAGGGTACGAGCAGTACTTC. This translates into CATRDLGYEQYF.

In this sample, this clonotype turned up a few times. V usage is TRBV20-1 and J usage is TRBJ2-1; D assignment may be TRBD1 or TRBD2 (6 bases each). The CDR3 totals 15 residues. Trimming removed 0 bases from V and 3 bases from J, with 12 bases in between. Germline CDR1 is DFQATT and CDR2 is SNEGSKA (reference sequence). The CDR3 coding sequence is TGCAGTGCTAGAGATCGAGGGGGGATCTACAATGAGCAGTTCTTC. Amino acid sequence: CSARDRGGIYNEQFF.

V gene TRBV7-2 combines with J gene TRBJ1-2; D unclear. CDR1 is SGHTA, CDR2 FQGNSA, per germline. The ends were cut back, 0 bases at V and 8 bases at J, with 7 bases in the middle. This CDR3 spans 12 amino acids. The CDR3 DNA follows: TGTGCCAGCAGCTTAGCGATGGGGGGCTACACCTTC. Translation: CASSLAMGGYTF.

V is TRBV6-6 and J is TRBJ1-1; weak D call: TRBD1 (6 bases). V gave up 5 bases and J gave up 4 bases, with 14 bases separating them. Germline loops: CDR1 MNHNY, CDR2 SVGAGI (reference sequence). This CDR3 comprises 14 residues. The CDR3 nucleotides read TGTGCCAGCAGTGGCCCAGGGGTTAGCACTGAAGCTTTCTTT. Translating it yields CASSGPGVSTEAFF.

This clonotype was counted only a few times. J is TRBJ2-7 and V is TRBV12-3 or TRBV12-4; 13 bases are shared with TRBD2. V dropped 5 bases and J dropped 6; count of bases not matched to a gene: 7. The CDR3 length is 15 residues. CDR3 amino acids: CASSLTSGGVSEQYF. DNA of the CDR3: TGTGCCAGCAGTCTAACTAGCGGGGGGGTCTCCGAGCAGTACTTC.

This clonotype has just a few counts. The rearrangement uses TRBV12-3 or TRBV12-4 and TRBJ1-1; no clear D gene. The CDR3 consists of 14 residues. The ends were cut back, 3 bases at V and 6 bases at J, with 14 bases in the middle. Written as DNA, the CDR3 is TGTGCCAGCAGTTTGAACCCGTCGGGCGCTGAAGCTTTCTTT. This gives the protein CASSLNPSGAEAFF.

The chain recombines TRBV15 with TRBJ1-2; D is ambiguous. Germline V CDR1 and CDR2: LNHNV, YYDKDF (reference sequence). The CDR3 runs 12 residues. Trimming stripped 9 bases from V and 5 bases from J, with 13 bases between. The CDR3 region is CATGSRGYGYTF. DNA for the CDR3: TGTGCCACAGGTTCCCGGGGTTATGGCTACACCTTC.

CDR3 DNA: TGTGCCAGCAGTGCGCAGGGGGTGGCGGACACTGAAGCTTTCTTT. Its protein product is CASSAQGVADTEAFF. The chain joins TRBV12-3 or TRBV12-4 to TRBJ1-1, with 7 positions matching TRBD1. The CDR3 length is 15 residues. With 5 bases clipped from V and 3 bases from J, the junction kept 9 bases outside the gene matches.

The chain couples TRBV4-3 to TRBJ1-1, with a weak D call TRBD1 (5 bases). The CDR3 extends over 18 amino acids. Per the germline V gene, CDR1 is LGHNA and CDR2 is YSLEER. Trimming pared 0 bases from V and 1 base from J, leaving 18 bases between. This CDR3 reads CASSQDWGTLSGNTEAFF. The CDR3 nucleotides are TGCGCCAGCAGCCAAGATTGGGGGACCTTAAGCGGGAACACTGAAGCTTTCTTT.

The chain is built from TRBV10-3 and TRBJ1-5; D gene uncertain. Germline V gene sequence: CDR1 ENHRY, CDR2 SYGVKD. This CDR3 has 13 residues. Trimming removed 6 bases at V and 0 bases at J, with 6 bases between. The DNA for the CDR3 is TGTGCCATCAGCTCCAGTAGCAATCAGCCCCAGCATTTT. It codes for CAISSSSNQPQHF.

This clonotype has at least ten counts. The chain is built from TRBV5-1 and TRBJ2-7; no reliable D call. This CDR3 is built from 14 residues. Germline values: CDR1 SGHRS, CDR2 YFSETQ. Trimming shortened V by 1 base and J by 4 bases, and 12 bases separated the two germline ends. The DNA for the CDR3 is TGCGCCAGCAGCTTGTCGCCAGGTGTGTACGAGCAGTACTTC. This translates into CASSLSPGVYEQYF.

This clonotype was picked up many times. V and J are TRBV10-3 and TRBJ1-2, with 8 bases lining up with TRBD1. Germline V gene lookup returns CDR1 ENHRY and CDR2 SYGVKD. This CDR3 spans 13 amino acids. V trimming: 10 bases; J trimming: 0 bases; junction bases outside the gene matches: 4. In DNA, the CDR3 is TGTGCCACGGGGACAGGCGCTAACTATGGCTACACCTTC. Protein: CATGTGANYGYTF.